This TCR beta chain derives from a study of monozygotic twins with inflammatory bowel disease. Whole-study findings and limits: Researchers reported no repertoire similarity difference between concordant and discordant twins, possibly from limited power.

Note on this clonotype: The antigen is not known.

Per germline, CDR1 SGHTA and CDR2 FQGNSA. The CDR3 covers 15 residues. TCRdb reprocessed the 5' RACE reads and reports one entry per CDR3 protein, with no DNA. The sample data list more than 300,000 distinct CDR3 sequences. The V call is TRBV7-2, the J call TRBJ2-2; the TCRdb D gene call, TRBD1, has no DNA to confirm it. Source material: blood. This TCR was sampled from a human donor with ulcerative colitis or Crohn's disease, or a healthy co-twin of an affected twin (not recorded which). The CDR3 region is CASSLYGAGTGELFF.